This TCR beta chain derives from a study of blood T cell repertoires in COVID-19 (dated by TCRdb to 2018 to 2020). Study-wide context: Samples from collaborators originated in the United States, Italy and Spain and spanned both the acute and convalescent phases of COVID-19. Where available, HLA class I and class II types were taken from metadata supplied by the sample provider and were not determined by assay-based typing. The repertoires were released in a freely available public database intended as a resource for research on the immune response to SARS-CoV-2. The dataset comprised deeply sampled blood TCRbeta repertoires from subjects exposed to, actively infected with, or recovered from COVID-19. The sample metadata nearly always contained a de-identified subject ID, COVID-19 status, age in years and sex. The material from the prospective study consisted of cDNA or gDNA derived from T cells, B-cell-depleted T cells, or PBMCs. Samples came from the ongoing ImmuneRACE study (first 160 participants) plus 1,254 subjects from 6 global collaborators. What the work shows at the level of the full study, not this receptor alone: Clinical and demographic metadata were provided uncurated, with the amount varying by source and participant.

Measured from the cysteine to the phenylalanine, the CDR3 is 16 residues long. Kept here is only the CDR3 DNA, which spans 48 bases and is read in frame from base 1. CDR1 and CDR2, looked up from the germline V gene (reference sequence), are SGHNT and YYREEE. V is clipped by 3 bases and J by 4 bases, and the sequence between their germline boundaries is 19 bases long. With respect to this clone: This receptor's antigen is unknown. It has no much larger one-base neighbor in the sample; base qualities were not kept.

The collaborating institutions used their own protocols to collect whole blood in K2EDTA tubes. For TCRbeta analysis, collaborator samples were shipped as frozen whole blood, as isolated PBMCs, or as DNA extracted from either sample type. TCRbeta CDR3 regions were amplified from genomic DNA using the immunoSEQ Assay, a bias-controlled multiplex PCR. Regarding the original processing steps: Within the assay, amplification of reference gene primers was used to estimate how many nucleated cells each sample contained. Sequence reads were collapsed and filtered to measure the absolute abundance of every unique TCRbeta CDR3 rearrangement. For each sample, productive Simpson clonality was calculated as the square root of Simpson's diversity index across productive rearrangements. TCRdb took this table from immuneACCESS and kept in-frame rearrangements with V and J called. Such tables lack part of the clones; where checked against another copy, unresolved V genes explain under half of the gap, and the rest is unexplained. From that table come the V and J calls and clone size; the DNA was used to work out D and trimming. Recorded for this sample are about 170,000 clones; 82% of them occurred a single time. Roughly 20% of the sample goes to the ten largest clones.

This chain is built from TRBV5-4 and TRBJ1-1; TRBD1 could be the D gene, as 6 bases match. The TCR was taken from a woman older than 75 with acute or convalescent COVID-19. The sequenced sample was peripheral blood. The bases are TGTGCCAGCAGCTGGGGGGGCAGGGCGGTTGGCACTGAAGCTTTCTTT. Its protein is CASSWGGRAVGTEAFF.